These T cell receptor beta chains were read from a single sample in a study of T cells in Graves' hyperthyroidism and ophthalmopathy. TCRdb ran MiXCR on the multiplex PCR reads and lists one entry per CDR3 protein. The data hold some 500,000 distinct CDR3 sequences, with about 16% observed a single time. Sample: blood. Receptors originate from a woman under 40 with Graves' ophthalmopathy. Both conserved end residues are part of each CDR3. The D gene is left open where the match is weak. Rows give clone size only sometimes, using once, few, many, or a class for an expanded clone.

len	d_gene	j_gene	v_gene	abundance	CDR3aa	CDR3nt
14	NA	TRBJ2-3	TRBV5-1	NA	CASSAQQNTDTQYF	TGCGCCAGCAGCGCTCAGCAAAACACAGATACGCAGTATTTT
16	NA	TRBJ2-7	TRBV28	few	CASSFMRREVLFEQYF	TGTGCCAGCAGTTTTATGCGGAGGGAGGTGCTTTTCGAGCAGTACTTC
14	NA	TRBJ2-3	TRBV24-1	few	CATTKTIRGDTQYF	TGTGCCACCACCAAGACAATTCGGGGAGATACGCAGTATTTT
12	NA	TRBJ2-7	TRBV5-1	many	CASSVAAYEQYF	TGCGCCAGCAGCGTCGCAGCCTACGAGCAGTACTTC
15	TRBD2	TRBJ2-1	TRBV12-5	many	CASGSGLAVGNEQFF	TGTGCTAGTGGTTCCGGACTAGCGGTAGGCAATGAGCAGTTCTTC
15	TRBD1	TRBJ2-3	TRBV6-1	NA	CASFTDRELTDTQYF	TGTGCCAGCTTCACCGACAGGGAACTCACAGATACGCAGTATTTT
14	TRBD1	TRBJ1-2	TRBV4-2	many	CASSPRGDIGGYTF	TGTGCCAGCAGCCCCAGGGGGGACATCGGGGGCTACACCTTC
12	NA	TRBJ2-1	TRBV2	few	CARCSNGNEQFF	TGTGCCAGATGCAGTAACGGGAATGAGCAGTTCTTC
13	NA	TRBJ2-5	TRBV20-1	many	CSAATESQETQYF	TGCAGTGCTGCGACGGAATCCCAAGAGACCCAGTACTTC
13	NA	TRBJ1-2	TRBV5-1	NA	CASSFSDNYGYTF	TGCGCCAGCAGCTTCAGCGATAACTATGGCTACACCTTC
16	TRBD1	TRBJ1-2	TRBV6-1	NA	CASRHIRDRAYYGYTF	TGTGCCAGCAGGCATATCCGGGACAGGGCGTACTATGGCTACACCTTC
16	TRBD2	TRBJ2-7	TRBV9	NA	CASSVGLAGDSYEQYF	TGTGCCAGCAGCGTAGGATTAGCGGGAGACTCGTACGAGCAGTACTTC
14	NA	TRBJ2-7	TRBV3-1	many	CASSQGQGVYEQYF	TGTGCCAGCAGCCAAGGTCAAGGGGTCTACGAGCAGTACTTC
15	TRBD1	TRBJ2-7	TRBV4-3	few	CASSPADRDPAEQYF	TGCGCCAGCAGCCCGGCCGACAGGGACCCTGCCGAGCAGTACTTC
14	NA	TRBJ2-2	TRBV7-2	many	CASSFWTITGELFF	TGTGCCAGCAGCTTTTGGACCATCACCGGGGAGCTGTTTTTT
16	NA	TRBJ2-7	TRBV20-1	many	CSARDSGTGSFAEQYF	TGCAGTGCTAGAGATAGCGGGACAGGGAGTTTCGCGGAGCAGTACTTC
15	NA	TRBJ1-1	TRBV7-9	few	CASSSRAPKNTEAFF	TGTGCCAGCAGCTCCCGGGCTCCGAAGAACACTGAAGCTTTCTTT
13	NA	TRBJ2-4	TRBV5-1	many	CASSTWDSDIQYF	TGCGCCAGCAGCACCTGGGACTCAGACATTCAGTACTTC
12	NA	TRBJ1-3	TRBV28	many	CGTGSTGNTIYF	TGTGGAACAGGTTCTACTGGAAACACCATATATTTT
16	TRBD2	TRBJ2-1	TRBV5-4	few	CASSFLTSGGDNEQFF	TGTGCCAGCAGCTTTCTCACTAGCGGGGGGGACAATGAGCAGTTCTTC
15	NA	TRBJ1-5	TRBV6-5	NA	CASSYSVGEDQPQHF	TGTGCCAGCAGTTACTCGGTGGGGGAGGATCAGCCCCAGCATTTT
14	TRBD2	TRBJ2-3	TRBV29-1	NA	CSVVLAGVLDTQYF	TGCAGCGTTGTACTAGCGGGAGTTTTAGATACGCAGTATTTT
12	NA	TRBJ2-2	TRBV15	NA	CATSSGPGELFF	TGTGCCACCAGCAGCGGGCCCGGGGAGCTGTTTTTT
16	TRBD2	TRBJ2-3	TRBV20-1	many	CSARGLAGGSTDTQYF	TGCAGTGCTAGAGGGCTAGCGGGAGGGTCCACAGATACGCAGTATTTT
16	TRBD1	TRBJ2-7	TRBV7-9	NA	CASSSALGQGRYEQYF	TGTGCCAGCAGCTCGGCCCTGGGACAGGGTAGGTACGAGCAGTACTTC
15	NA	TRBJ1-1	TRBV27	few	CASSLTGFGNTEAFF	TGTGCCAGCAGTTTAACAGGGTTCGGGAACACTGAAGCTTTCTTT
16	NA	TRBJ1-3	TRBV28	many	CASSTWRGSAGNTIYF	TGTGCCAGCAGTACATGGCGGGGCTCGGCTGGAAACACCATATATTTT
15	TRBD1	TRBJ2-3	TRBV6-2/TRBV6-3	NA	CASSYPKGGPDTQYF	TGTGCCAGCAGTTACCCTAAAGGGGGCCCAGATACGCAGTATTTT
14	TRBD2	TRBJ2-7	TRBV3-1	many	CASSGGLAGDEQYF	TGTGCCAGCAGCGGGGGACTAGCGGGAGACGAGCAGTACTTC
18	TRBD2	TRBJ2-5	TRBV5-1	NA	CASSLTPTGSGSRETQYF	TGCGCCAGCAGCCTAACCCCAACTGGTAGCGGGAGTAGAGAGACCCAGTACTTC
16	TRBD1	TRBJ2-1	TRBV15	many	CATSSTGTGVYNEQFF	TGTGCCACCAGCAGTACCGGGACAGGGGTCTACAATGAGCAGTTCTTC
17	TRBD1	TRBJ1-1	TRBV6-2/TRBV6-3	many	CASSYHRDSSMNTEAFF	TGTGCCAGCAGTTACCACCGGGACAGCAGCATGAACACTGAAGCTTTCTTT
15	NA	TRBJ1-5	TRBV20-1	many	CSAADGSATHQPQHF	TGCAGTGCCGCCGACGGAAGCGCGACCCATCAGCCCCAGCATTTT
18	TRBD2	TRBJ2-1	TRBV7-9	few	CASSSPMPTSGSLYEQFF	TGTGCCAGCAGCTCACCAATGCCCACTAGCGGGAGTCTATATGAGCAGTTCTTC
14	NA	TRBJ2-3	TRBV30	many	CAWSIGLTENTQYF	TGTGCCTGGAGCATCGGGCTCACGGAGAATACGCAGTATTTT
13	NA	TRBJ1-5	TRBV30	many	CAWADKGNQPQHF	TGTGCCTGGGCGGACAAGGGTAATCAGCCCCAGCATTTT
17	NA	TRBJ2-1	TRBV3-1	many	CASSHIAGVSSYNEQFF	TGTGCCAGCAGCCATATCGCGGGCGTTAGCTCCTACAATGAGCAGTTCTTC
13	NA	TRBJ2-5	TRBV27	NA	CASSFGQEETQYF	TGTGCCAGCAGTTTTGGACAAGAAGAGACCCAGTACTTC
17	TRBD1	TRBJ2-2	TRBV27	few	CASSSIPGQSRTGELFF	TGTGCCAGCAGTTCTATTCCGGGACAGAGTCGTACCGGGGAGCTGTTTTTT
17	NA	TRBJ2-1	TRBV10-3	NA	CAISESNDRTGFNEQFF	TGTGCCATCAGTGAGTCAAATGACCGGACGGGATTCAATGAGCAGTTCTTC
17	NA	TRBJ2-7	TRBV18	many	CASSPNPGWQGLGEQYF	TGTGCCAGCTCACCAAACCCCGGTTGGCAGGGTTTGGGCGAGCAGTACTTC
17	NA	TRBJ2-7	TRBV11-2	many	CASSLLPQTVGLYEQYF	TGTGCCAGCAGCTTACTCCCCCAAACCGTAGGCCTGTACGAGCAGTACTTC
13	NA	TRBJ2-5	TRBV2	few	CASTSGAGGTQYF	TGTGCCAGCACCTCTGGGGCTGGGGGGACCCAGTACTTC
12	NA	TRBJ2-5	TRBV28	few	CATDSLAGTQYF	TGTGCCACCGATTCACTAGCAGGGACCCAGTACTTC
13	NA	TRBJ1-1	TRBV7-9	few	CASRKGVGTEAFF	TGTGCCAGCAGAAAGGGGGTGGGGACTGAAGCTTTCTTT